This T cell receptor (beta chain) was identified during a study of blood T cells in healthy people across ages. The study's findings and limits: Diversity was estimated from one million T cells, and these estimates were considered underestimates.

Through a sample-barcoded 5' primer and a J-beta primer mix, a second PCR was run for about 6 to 11 cycles. Every cDNA molecule bore a tag from a template-switch adaptor containing 12 random nucleotides. TCRdb itself ran the 5' RACE reads through MiXCR, one entry per CDR3 protein. The data show 1.4 million or so distinct CDR3 sequences, roughly two fifths seen once. This clonotype appeared a few times. The antigen is undetermined. The CDR3 is 14 amino acids. Trimming pared 5 bases from V and 7 bases from J, leaving 17 bases between. Looked up from germline, CDR1 is MNHNS and CDR2 is SASEGT. The J gene is TRBJ1-2, the V gene TRBV6-1; D unclear. The sequenced sample consisted of blood. This clonotype was sampled from a woman under 30 in good health. CDR3: CASSPRWAGSGYTF. CDR3 nucleotide sequence: TGTGCCAGCAGTCCCCGCTGGGCAGGTAGTGGCTACACCTTC.